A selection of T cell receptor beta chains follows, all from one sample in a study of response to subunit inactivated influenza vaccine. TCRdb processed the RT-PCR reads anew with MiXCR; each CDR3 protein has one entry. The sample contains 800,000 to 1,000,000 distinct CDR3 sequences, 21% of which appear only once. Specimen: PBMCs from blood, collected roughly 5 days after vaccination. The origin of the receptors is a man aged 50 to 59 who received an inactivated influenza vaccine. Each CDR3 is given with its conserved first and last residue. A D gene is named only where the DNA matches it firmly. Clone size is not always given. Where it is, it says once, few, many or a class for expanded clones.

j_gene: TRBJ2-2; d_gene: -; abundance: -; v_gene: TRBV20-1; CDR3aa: CSANREGRPGELFF; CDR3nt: TGCAGTGCTAACAGGGAGGGTAGGCCCGGGGAGCTGTTTTTT
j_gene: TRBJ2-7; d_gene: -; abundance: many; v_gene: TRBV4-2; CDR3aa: CASSVEGTEHSYEQYF; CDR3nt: TGTGCCAGCAGCGTCGAAGGGACGGAGCACTCCTACGAGCAGTACTTC
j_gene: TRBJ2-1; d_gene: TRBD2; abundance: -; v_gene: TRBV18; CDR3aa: CASSLTSGGIPYNEQFF; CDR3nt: TGTGCCAGCTCATTGACTAGCGGGGGAATTCCTTACAATGAGCAGTTCTTC
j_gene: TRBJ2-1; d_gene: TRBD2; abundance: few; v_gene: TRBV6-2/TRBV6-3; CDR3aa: CASKRGGPPYNEQFF; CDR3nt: TGTGCCAGCAAGCGGGGGGGGCCCCCCTACAATGAGCAGTTCTTC
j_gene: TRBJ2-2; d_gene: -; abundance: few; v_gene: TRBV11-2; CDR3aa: CASSLVVGYTGELFF; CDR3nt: TGTGCCAGCAGCTTAGTTGTCGGATACACCGGGGAGCTGTTTTTT
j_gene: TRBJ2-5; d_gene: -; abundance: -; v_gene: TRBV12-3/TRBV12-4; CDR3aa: CASSPFQPRETQYF; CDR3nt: TGTGCCAGCAGCCCTTTCCAACCCCGGGAGACCCAGTACTTC
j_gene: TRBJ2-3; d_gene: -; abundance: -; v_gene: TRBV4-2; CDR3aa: CASSQVSSTDTQYF; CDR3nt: TGTGCCAGCAGCCAAGTTAGTAGCACAGATACGCAGTATTTT
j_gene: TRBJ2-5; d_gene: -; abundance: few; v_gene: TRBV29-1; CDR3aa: CSVMRGRSETQYF; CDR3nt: TGCAGCGTTATGCGTGGTCGATCAGAGACCCAGTACTTC
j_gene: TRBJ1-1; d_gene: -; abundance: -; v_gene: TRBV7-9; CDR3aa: CASSPSDTEAFF; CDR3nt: TGTGCCAGCAGCCCATCCGACACTGAAGCTTTCTTT
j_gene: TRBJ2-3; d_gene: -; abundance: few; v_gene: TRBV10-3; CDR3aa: CAIRGEVADTQYF; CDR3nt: TGTGCCATCCGCGGGGAGGTGGCAGATACGCAGTATTTT
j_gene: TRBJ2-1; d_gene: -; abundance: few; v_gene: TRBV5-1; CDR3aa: CASSLGLAANTNEQFF; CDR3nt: TGCGCCAGCAGCTTGGGGCTTGCGGCCAACACCAATGAGCAGTTCTTC
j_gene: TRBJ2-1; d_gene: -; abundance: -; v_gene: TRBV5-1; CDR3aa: CASKRETYNEQFF; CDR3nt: TGCGCCAGCAAGCGAGAAACCTACAATGAGCAGTTCTTC